Listed below are T cell receptor beta chains from one sample, sequenced in a study of cytotoxic CD8 clonotypes in ibrutinib-treated CLL. Repertoires were generated with immunoSEQ multiplex PCR, while TCRdb's copy carries only in-frame clones and drops some. The data contain roughly 30,000 clones, about 76% of them seen just once; the ten biggest clones take up 40% to 60%. This material consisted of PBMCs, taken after 36 months of ibrutinib treatment. The receptor source for this set is a human donor with chronic lymphocytic leukemia. CDR3s include the opening cysteine and the closing phenylalanine or tryptophan. A D gene is named only where the DNA matches it firmly. Some rows mark clone size as missing; the rest say once, few, many or name a class of expanded clone.

J,V,size,D,CDR3,DNA
TRBJ1-3,TRBV27,.,.,CASSLGPPPGNTIYF,TGTGCCAGCAGTTTAGGTCCCCCCCCTGGAAACACCATATATTTT
TRBJ1-4,TRBV6-5,once,.,CASSYSKKGTGEKLFF,TGTGCCAGCAGTTACTCGAAGAAGGGGACGGGGGAAAAACTGTTTTTT
TRBJ2-5,TRBV27,.,TRBD2,CASSSGLAASETQYF,TGTGCCAGCAGTTCGGGACTAGCGGCCAGTGAGACCCAGTACTTC
TRBJ1-2,TRBV25-1,.,.,CASSATIGYGYTF,TGTGCCAGCAGTGCCACAATAGGCTATGGCTACACCTTC
TRBJ2-3,TRBV7-7,.,TRBD2,CASSPGTSGGAGTQYF,TGTGCCAGCAGTCCCGGGACTAGCGGGGGGGCAGGTACGCAGTATTTT
TRBJ2-3,TRBV11-2,.,TRBD2,CASSLATSGGSQGDTQYF,TGTGCCAGCAGCTTAGCCACTAGCGGGGGCTCCCAGGGAGATACGCAGTATTTT
TRBJ2-3,TRBV27,.,.,CASSLLGTDTQYF,TGTGCCAGCAGTTTATTAGGCACAGATACGCAGTATTTT
TRBJ2-7,TRBV25-1,.,.,CASSDTTAAPYEQYF,TGTGCCAGCAGTGATACGACAGCCGCCCCCTACGAGCAGTACTTC
TRBJ1-2,TRBV5-1,.,.,CASSRDTTNYGYTF,TGCGCCAGCAGTAGGGACACCACTAACTATGGCTACACCTTC
TRBJ2-5,TRBV6-6,.,TRBD2,CASSLGTRSQETQYF,TGTGCCAGCAGTCTCGGGACTAGATCTCAAGAGACCCAGTACTTC
TRBJ2-3,TRBV6-1,.,.,CASSEYQEDTQYF,TGTGCCAGCAGTGAATATCAGGAAGATACGCAGTATTTT
TRBJ1-1,TRBV19,.,.,CASTSNTEAFF,TGTGCCAGTACCTCGAACACTGAAGCTTTCTTT
TRBJ1-5,TRBV7-8,.,TRBD1,CASSLGQGDQPQHF,TGTGCCAGCAGTTTAGGACAGGGGGATCAGCCCCAGCATTTT
TRBJ1-5,TRBV7-9,few,.,CASSLSGNQPQHF,TGTGCCAGCAGCTTATCTGGCAATCAGCCCCAGCATTTT
TRBJ2-7,TRBV29-1,.,.,CSVATKGLPGEQYF,TGCAGCGTTGCAACCAAGGGCCTCCCGGGGGAGCAGTACTTC
TRBJ2-7,TRBV5-4,.,.,CASSLQGLNEQYF,TGTGCCAGCAGCCTACAGGGTTTGAACGAGCAGTACTTC
TRBJ2-7,TRBV5-1,.,TRBD1,CASSSTGVPYEQYF,TGCGCCAGCAGCTCCACAGGGGTGCCCTACGAGCAGTACTTC
TRBJ2-2,TRBV4-1,.,TRBD1,CASSHLGQGTGELFF,TGCGCCAGCAGCCACCTGGGACAGGGGACCGGGGAGCTGTTTTTT
TRBJ2-2,TRBV11-2,.,.,CASSPRVGTGELFF,TGTGCCAGCAGCCCCCGGGTAGGGACCGGGGAGCTGTTTTTT
TRBJ2-7,TRBV2,.,.,CASSVVDEYF,TGTGCCAGCAGCGTGGTTGATGAGTACTTC
TRBJ1-5,TRBV25-1,once,TRBD1,CASKGQGEQPQHF,TGTGCCAGCAAAGGACAGGGAGAACAGCCCCAGCATTTT
TRBJ2-5,TRBV4-3,.,.,CASSQGARGETQYF,TGCGCCAGCAGCCAGGGAGCCAGGGGAGAGACCCAGTACTTC
TRBJ2-1,TRBV18,.,TRBD1,CASSRDREQFF,TGTGCCAGCTCACGGGACAGAGAGCAGTTCTTC
TRBJ2-1,TRBV25-1,.,.,CASSEYTGFSYNEQFF,TGTGCCAGCAGTGAATATACGGGGTTCTCCTACAATGAGCAGTTCTTC
TRBJ1-2,TRBV7-9,few,.,CASSRDGKGSAF,TGTGCCAGCAGCCGGGACGGTAAAGGGTCGGCCTTC
TRBJ1-1,TRBV7-3,.,.,CASSFGRNTEAFF,TGTGCCAGCAGCTTTGGACGGAACACTGAAGCTTTCTTT
TRBJ1-2,TRBV7-6,few,.,CASSLTGGYGYTF,TGTGCCAGCAGCTTGACGGGGGGCTATGGCTACACCTTC
TRBJ1-2,TRBV5-8,.,.,CASRGPGNYGYTF,TGTGCCAGCAGAGGGCCAGGGAACTATGGCTACACCTTC
TRBJ1-1,TRBV9,.,TRBD1,CASSAGLQGADTEAFF,TGTGCCAGCAGCGCGGGCCTTCAGGGGGCCGACACTGAAGCTTTCTTT
TRBJ2-1,TRBV2,.,.,CASSVVGGHNEQFF,TGTGCCAGCAGTGTCGTGGGGGGGCACAATGAGCAGTTCTTC
TRBJ2-5,TRBV29-1,.,.,CSVGQTEAQETQYF,TGCAGCGTTGGACAGACCGAAGCTCAAGAGACCCAGTACTTC
TRBJ2-3,TRBV11-2,.,.,CASSLTPSTDTQYF,TGTGCCAGCAGCCTAACGCCCAGCACAGATACGCAGTATTTT
TRBJ2-7,TRBV4-1,.,.,CASSQVGREEQYF,TGCGCCAGCAGCCAAGTAGGCAGGGAAGAGCAGTACTTC
TRBJ1-1,TRBV7-6,.,.,CASSRKTANTEAFF,TGTGCCAGCAGCCGAAAAACAGCGAACACTGAAGCTTTCTTT
TRBJ2-1,TRBV4-1,.,.,CASRRGPYNEQFF,TGCGCCAGCAGGCGGGGACCCTACAATGAGCAGTTCTTC
TRBJ1-6,TRBV5-6,few,.,CASSLRSGGPSDSPLHF,TGTGCCAGCAGCTTGCGAAGCGGGGGCCCGAGTGATTCACCCCTCCACTTT
TRBJ2-3,TRBV7-2,.,TRBD2,CASSLSPIAGGLDTQYF,TGTGCCAGCAGCTTAAGCCCGATAGCGGGGGGCCTGGATACGCAGTATTTT
TRBJ2-2,TRBV19,.,.,CASKTSANTGELFF,TGTGCCAGTAAGACCTCGGCGAACACCGGGGAGCTGTTTTTT
TRBJ2-7,TRBV5-1,.,.,CASSLSGTSYEQYF,TGCGCCAGCAGCTTGAGTGGGACGTCCTACGAGCAGTACTTC
TRBJ2-1,TRBV7-9,.,TRBD2,CASSLAAGGKSNEQFF,TGTGCCAGCAGCTTAGCGGCGGGGGGCAAGTCAAATGAGCAGTTCTTC
TRBJ1-2,TRBV19,.,.,CASGVVGPGGYTF,.
TRBJ1-3,TRBV18,.,.,CASSSNRDSGNTIYF,TGTGCCAGCTCATCGAACAGGGACTCTGGAAACACCATATATTTT
TRBJ2-7,TRBV19,once,TRBD1,CASSNTGVYEQYF,TGTGCCAGTAGTAACACAGGGGTCTACGAGCAGTACTTC
TRBJ1-1,TRBV10-3,.,.,CAISTGGTEAFF,TGTGCCATCAGCACGGGGGGCACTGAAGCTTTCTTT
TRBJ2-7,TRBV7-6,.,TRBD1,CASSLTGERNEQYF,TGTGCCAGCAGCTTGACAGGGGAAAGGAACGAGCAGTACTTC
TRBJ1-5,TRBV7-6,.,.,CASSFGWGGGQPQHF,TGTGCCAGCAGCTTTGGGTGGGGGGGCGGTCAGCCCCAGCATTTT
TRBJ1-1,TRBV5-1,.,TRBD1,CASSVDRGNTEAFF,TGCGCCAGCAGCGTAGACAGGGGGAACACTGAAGCTTTCTTT
TRBJ2-5,TRBV29-1,few,.,CSVEDYAGGRETQYF,TGCAGCGTTGAGGATTATGCCGGGGGACGGGAGACCCAGTACTTC
TRBJ2-5,TRBV25-1,.,.,CASSEWASGVETQYF,TGTGCCAGCAGTGAATGGGCCTCGGGGGTCGAGACCCAGTACTTC
TRBJ1-1,TRBV5-6,.,.,CASSLWSGSLSTEAFF,TGTGCCAGCAGCTTATGGTCAGGGTCCTTAAGCACTGAAGCTTTCTTT
TRBJ2-3,TRBV29-1,once,.,CSVGQGTDTQYF,TGCAGCGTTGGGCAGGGCACAGATACGCAGTATTTT
TRBJ1-3,TRBV5-1,.,.,CASSSFSSSGNTIYF,TGCGCCAGCAGCTCTTTTTCCAGCTCTGGAAACACCATATATTTT
TRBJ2-6,TRBV7-6,.,.,CASSLAEGNVLTF,TGTGCCAGCAGCTTAGCGGAGGGTAACGTCCTGACTTTC
TRBJ2-7,TRBV29-1,.,TRBD2,CSVEDRKRGLTYEQYF,TGCAGCGTTGAAGATCGTAAGCGGGGGCTTACCTACGAGCAGTACTTC
TRBJ1-2,TRBV29-1,.,.,CSVEELVQVDGYTF,TGCAGCGTTGAAGAACTCGTCCAGGTGGATGGCTACACCTTC
TRBJ1-1,TRBV14,.,.,CASSQVANTEAFF,TGTGCCAGCAGCCAGGTTGCGAACACTGAAGCTTTCTTT
TRBJ1-2,TRBV29-1,.,TRBD1,CSVAAGGFYGYTF,TGCAGCGTTGCGGCAGGGGGCTTTTATGGCTACACCTTC
TRBJ1-2,TRBV19,.,TRBD1,CASSIDLWDRVAETGYTF,TGTGCCAGTAGTATAGATCTATGGGACAGGGTTGCTGAAACTGGCTACACCTTC
TRBJ1-1,TRBV7-9,.,.,CASSLTGEAFF,TGTGCCAGCAGCTTAACGGGTGAAGCTTTCTTT
TRBJ1-2,TRBV7-8,few,.,CASSLELEGPYGYTF,TGTGCCAGCAGCTTGGAGCTGGAGGGACCCTATGGCTACACCTTC